A single T cell receptor beta chain is shown here with its context. This entry comes from a study of blood T cell repertoires in COVID-19. Study context: Acute and convalescent COVID-19 specimens originated in the United States, Italy and Spain. PBMCs, B-cell-depleted T cells, or T cells were the source of the cDNA or gDNA that made up the material.

Trimming cost V 5 bases and J 0 bases, with 17 bases left between them. The CDR3 extends over 17 amino acids. Germline V lookup: CDR1 LNHDA, CDR2 SQIVND (reference sequence). In the authors' workflow: Amplification from reference gene primers served as the basis for estimated nucleated cell counts. The table came from immunoSEQ multiplex PCR; TCRdb's copy has only in-frame clones and leaves some out. From that table come the V and J calls and clone size; the DNA was used to work out D and trimming. This sample has about 240,000 clones; roughly 80% occur once, and the top ten carry about 4.5%. The sequencing sample was made of peripheral blood. The receptor was derived from a woman in her sixties or seventies with acute or convalescent COVID-19. This sequence joins TRBV19 and TRBJ1-5, with D unresolved. CDR3 amino acids: CASSPYGLSGSNQPQHF. The CDR3, as DNA: TGTGCCAGTAGTCCCTACGGCTTATCGGGTAGCAATCAGCCCCAGCATTTT. Using reference TRBV19 and TRBJ1-5 for the parts outside the CDR3, the full variable domain is DGGITQSPKYLFRKEGQNVTLSCEQNLNHDAMYWYRQDPGQGLRLIYYSQIVNDFQKGDIAEGYSVSREKKESFPLTVTSAQKNPTAFYLCASSPYGLSGSNQPQHFGDGTRLSIL.